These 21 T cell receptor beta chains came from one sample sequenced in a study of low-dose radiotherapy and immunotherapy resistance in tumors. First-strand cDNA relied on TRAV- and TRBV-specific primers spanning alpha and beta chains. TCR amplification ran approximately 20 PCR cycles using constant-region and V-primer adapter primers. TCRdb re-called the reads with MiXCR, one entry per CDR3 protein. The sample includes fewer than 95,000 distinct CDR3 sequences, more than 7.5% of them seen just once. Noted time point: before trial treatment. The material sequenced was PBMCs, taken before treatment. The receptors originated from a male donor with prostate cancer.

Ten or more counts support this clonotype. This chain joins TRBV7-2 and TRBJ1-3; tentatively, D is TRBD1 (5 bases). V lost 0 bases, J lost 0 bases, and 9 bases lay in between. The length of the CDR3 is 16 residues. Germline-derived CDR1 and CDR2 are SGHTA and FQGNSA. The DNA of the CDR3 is TGTGCCAGCAGCTTAGCGCTCAGGGACTCTGGAAACACCATATATTTT. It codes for CASSLALRDSGNTIYF.

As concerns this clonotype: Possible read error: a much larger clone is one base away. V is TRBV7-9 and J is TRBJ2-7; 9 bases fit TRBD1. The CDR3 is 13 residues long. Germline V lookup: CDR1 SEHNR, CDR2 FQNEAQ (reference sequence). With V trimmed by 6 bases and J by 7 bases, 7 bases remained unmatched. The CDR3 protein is CASRGQGLREQYF. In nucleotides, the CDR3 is TGTGCCAGCAGGGGACAGGGACTACGTGAGCAGTACTTC.

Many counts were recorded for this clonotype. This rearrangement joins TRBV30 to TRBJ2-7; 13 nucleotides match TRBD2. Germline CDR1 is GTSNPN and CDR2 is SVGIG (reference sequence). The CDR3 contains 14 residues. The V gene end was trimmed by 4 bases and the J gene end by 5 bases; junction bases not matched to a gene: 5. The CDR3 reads CAWKGLAGSDEQYF. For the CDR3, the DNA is TGTGCCTGGAAGGGACTAGCGGGATCGGACGAGCAGTACTTC.

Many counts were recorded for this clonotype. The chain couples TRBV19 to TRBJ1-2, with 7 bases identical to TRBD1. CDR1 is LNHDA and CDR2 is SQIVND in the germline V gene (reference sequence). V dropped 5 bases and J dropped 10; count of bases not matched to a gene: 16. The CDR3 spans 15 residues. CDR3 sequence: CASSPRGGNTGDYTF. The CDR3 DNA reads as TGTGCCAGTAGTCCCCGGGGGGGGAACACAGGGGACTACACCTTC.

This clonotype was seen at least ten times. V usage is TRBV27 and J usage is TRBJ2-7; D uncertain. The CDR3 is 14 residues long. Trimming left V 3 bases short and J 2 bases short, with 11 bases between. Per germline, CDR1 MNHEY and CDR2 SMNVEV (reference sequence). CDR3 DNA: TGTGCCAGCAGTTTGGGTGACAAGACCTACGAGCAGTACTTC. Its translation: CASSLGDKTYEQYF.

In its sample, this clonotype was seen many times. The CDR3 sequence: CASSAPGLADYEQYF. The CDR3 DNA reads TGTGCCAGCAGTGCACCGGGACTAGCGGACTACGAGCAGTACTTC. This sequence joins TRBV27 and TRBJ2-7, with 11 bases lining up with TRBD2. Germline-derived CDR1 and CDR2 are MNHEY and SMNVEV (reference sequence). The J segment lost 3 bases and the V segment lost 5 bases, leaving 6 bases of the junction unmatched. This CDR3 has 15 residues.

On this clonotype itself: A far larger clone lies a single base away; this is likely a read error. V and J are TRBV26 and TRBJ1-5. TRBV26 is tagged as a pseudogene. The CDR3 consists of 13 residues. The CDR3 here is CASSSQSSQPQHF. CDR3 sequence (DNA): TGTGCCAGCAGTTCACAGAGTAGCCAGCCCCAGCATTTT.

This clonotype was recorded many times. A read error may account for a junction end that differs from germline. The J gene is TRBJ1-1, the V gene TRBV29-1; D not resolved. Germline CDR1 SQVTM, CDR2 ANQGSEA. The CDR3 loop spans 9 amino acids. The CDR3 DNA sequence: TGCAGCGTTGAAGAGAAGGCCGCCTTT. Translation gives CSVEEKAAF.

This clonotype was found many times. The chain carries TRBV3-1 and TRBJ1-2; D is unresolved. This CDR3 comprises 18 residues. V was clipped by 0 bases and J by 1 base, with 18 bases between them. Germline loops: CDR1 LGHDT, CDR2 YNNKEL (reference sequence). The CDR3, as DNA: TGTGCCAGCAGCCAAGATCCATCAGAGGGATGGATTAACTATGGCTACACCTTC. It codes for CASSQDPSEGWINYGYTF.

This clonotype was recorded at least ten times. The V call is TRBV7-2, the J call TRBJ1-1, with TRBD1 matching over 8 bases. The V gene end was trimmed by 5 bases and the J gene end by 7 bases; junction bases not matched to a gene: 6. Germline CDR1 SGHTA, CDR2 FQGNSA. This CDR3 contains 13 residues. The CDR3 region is CASSPDRAFEAFF. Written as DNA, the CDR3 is TGTGCCAGCAGCCCGGACAGGGCATTTGAAGCTTTCTTT.

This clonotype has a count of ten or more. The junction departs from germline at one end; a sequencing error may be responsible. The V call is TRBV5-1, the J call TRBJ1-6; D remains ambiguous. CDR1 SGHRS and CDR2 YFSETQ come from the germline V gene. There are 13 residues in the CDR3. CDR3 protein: CASSLDPGSPLHF. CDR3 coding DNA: TGTGCCAGCAGCTTGGACCCGGGTTCACCCCTCCACTTT.

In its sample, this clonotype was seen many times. This CDR3 reads CASSAGGLAPSGGQFF. DNA for the CDR3: TGTGCCAGCAGCGCGGGGGGACTAGCGCCCTCAGGGGGGCAGTTCTTC. This chain uses TRBV9 with TRBJ2-1, with TRBD2 matching over 10 bases. The CDR3 sequence is 16 residues long. Trimming took 3 bases from V and 12 from J; bases not matched to a gene: 15. The germline V gene has CDR1 SGDLS and CDR2 YYNGEE. The full variable domain, rest sourced from reference TRBV9 and TRBJ2-1, is DSGVTQTPKHLITATGQRVTLRCSPRSGDLSVYWYQQSLDQGLQFLIQYYNGEERAKGNILERFSAQQFPDLHSELNLSSLELGDSALYFCASSAGGLAPSGGQFFGPGTRLTVL.

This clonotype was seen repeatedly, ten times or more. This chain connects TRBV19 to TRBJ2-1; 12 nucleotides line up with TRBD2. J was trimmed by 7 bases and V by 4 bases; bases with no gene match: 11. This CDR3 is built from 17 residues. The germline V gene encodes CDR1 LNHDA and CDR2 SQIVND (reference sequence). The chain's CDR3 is CASSTRLAGVGTNEQFF. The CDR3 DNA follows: TGTGCCAGTAGTACCCGACTAGCGGGAGTGGGTACAAATGAGCAGTTCTTC.

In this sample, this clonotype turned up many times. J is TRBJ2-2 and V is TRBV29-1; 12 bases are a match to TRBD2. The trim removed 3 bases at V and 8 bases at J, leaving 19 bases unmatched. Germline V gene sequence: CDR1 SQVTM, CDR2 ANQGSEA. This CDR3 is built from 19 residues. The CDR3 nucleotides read TGCAGCGTTGAGATATCCATGACTAGCGGGAGTTACCGGCGAGGGGAGCTGTTTTTT. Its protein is CSVEISMTSGSYRRGELFF.

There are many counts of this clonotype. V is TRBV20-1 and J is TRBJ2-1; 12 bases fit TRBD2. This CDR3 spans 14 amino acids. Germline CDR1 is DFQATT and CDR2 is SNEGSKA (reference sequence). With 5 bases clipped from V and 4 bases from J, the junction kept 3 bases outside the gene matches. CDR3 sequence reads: CSASSGRVYNEQFF. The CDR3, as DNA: TGCAGTGCTTCTAGCGGGAGGGTGTACAATGAGCAGTTCTTC.

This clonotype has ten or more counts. The CDR3 DNA is TGTGCCAGCAGCCAGGGACAGGGGGGAATTGGAAGGGGTAACACCGGGGAGCTGTTTTTT. Translated: CASSQGQGGIGRGNTGELFF. This sequence joins TRBV4-2 and TRBJ2-2; 11 bases fit TRBD1. CDR3 length equals 20 residues. Looked up from germline, CDR1 is LGHNA and CDR2 is YNFKEQ. The J segment lost 2 bases and the V segment lost 3 bases, leaving 14 bases of the junction unmatched.

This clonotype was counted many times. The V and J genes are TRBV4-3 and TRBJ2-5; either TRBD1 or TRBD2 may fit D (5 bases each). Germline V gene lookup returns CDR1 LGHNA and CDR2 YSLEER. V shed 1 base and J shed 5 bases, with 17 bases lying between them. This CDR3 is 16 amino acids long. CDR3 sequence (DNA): TGCGCCAGCAGCCAAGGCCATTCCGGGACCACGGAGACCCAGTACTTC. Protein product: CASSQGHSGTTETQYF.

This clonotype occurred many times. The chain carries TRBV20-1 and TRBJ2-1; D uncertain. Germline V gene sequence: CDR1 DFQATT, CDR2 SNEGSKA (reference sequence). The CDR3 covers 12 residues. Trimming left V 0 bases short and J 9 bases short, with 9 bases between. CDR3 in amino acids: CSARDRLGEQFF. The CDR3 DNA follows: TGCAGTGCTAGAGATCGGCTAGGTGAGCAGTTCTTC.

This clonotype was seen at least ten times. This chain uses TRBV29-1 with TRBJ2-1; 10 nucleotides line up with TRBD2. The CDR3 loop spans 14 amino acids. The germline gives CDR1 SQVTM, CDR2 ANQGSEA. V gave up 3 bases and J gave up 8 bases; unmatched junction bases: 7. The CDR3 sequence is CSVEPAGGIDEQFF. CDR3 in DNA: TGCAGCGTTGAGCCAGCGGGAGGGATCGATGAGCAGTTCTTC.

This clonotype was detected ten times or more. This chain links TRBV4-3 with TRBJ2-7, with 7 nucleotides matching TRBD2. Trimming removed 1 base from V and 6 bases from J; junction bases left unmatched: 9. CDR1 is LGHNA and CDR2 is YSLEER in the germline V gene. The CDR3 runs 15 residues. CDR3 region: CASSQVGEGLGEQYF. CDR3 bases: TGCGCCAGCAGCCAAGTGGGGGAGGGTCTGGGCGAGCAGTACTTC.

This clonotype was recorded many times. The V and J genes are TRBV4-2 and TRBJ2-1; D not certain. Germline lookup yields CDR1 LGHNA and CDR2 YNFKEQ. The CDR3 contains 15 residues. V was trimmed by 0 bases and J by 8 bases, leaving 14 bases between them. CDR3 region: CASSQDLSGFDEQFF. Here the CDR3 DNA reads TGTGCCAGCAGCCAAGATCTATCGGGTTTCGATGAGCAGTTCTTC.